Reported below is one TCR beta chain. An end of the junction differs from the germline gene, which may be a read error. Some clones are missing from TCRdb's copy, which holds only in-frame ones; the method was immunoSEQ multiplex PCR. The table has tens of thousands of clones, roughly nine tenths seen once. CDR1 is MNHEY and CDR2 is SVGAGI in the germline V gene. The CDR3 extends over 11 amino acids. This sample was included in a study of blood T cell repertoires in COVID-19. This TCR was sampled from a man between 45 and 60 years old with COVID-19, enrolled during active disease. The source material was peripheral blood. The V gene is TRBV6-5, the J gene TRBJ2-1, with 10 bases aligning to TRBD2. The CDR3 DNA sequence: TGTGCCAGCAGTCCAGGGACTAGCGTGGTCTTC. Protein: CASSPGTSVVF.